This TCR beta chain is from a study of a mutant IDH1 vaccine in newly diagnosed glioma. The wider study: The sex distribution of treated patients was about 60% male and 37.5% female, with a mean age of 40.4 years.

The time point: baseline, week 1 (first vaccination visit). The treatment is: pre-vaccination baseline after standard-of-care therapy. Trimming removed 3 bases from V and 5 bases from J; junction bases left unmatched: 5. The length of the CDR3 is 15 residues. The germline gives CDR1 SGHNT, CDR2 YENEEA. Measured with immunoSEQ multiplex PCR; TCRdb has only the in-frame clones, and not every one. This repertoire shows some 90,000 clones, more than 65% found once; its top ten account for less than 5.5%. Here the sequenced sample was PBMCs, taken from a glioma patient treated with radiotherapy, temozolomide or both. This chain joins TRBV11-3 and TRBJ2-1, with 9 bases identical to TRBD2. The sequence derives from a man aged 40-49 years with glioma. Some clones in this sample may be carry-over from other donors' samples. The CDR3 DNA reads TGTGCCAGCAGCTTTTCGGGACTAGCCGACAATGAGCAGTTCTTC. As protein: CASSFSGLADNEQFF.